This record covers a single T cell receptor beta chain. The CDR3 runs to 16 residues. CDR1 is SQVTM, CDR2 ANQGSEA, per germline. The V end was cut by 5 bases, the J end by 0 bases, with 17 bases between. Among Cohort 3 donors, those recovered had two negative PCRs, clearance, or symptom resolution. This sample was taken from a study of blood T cell repertoires in COVID-19. The method was immunoSEQ multiplex PCR; TCRdb's version includes in-frame clones alone and lacks a portion of them. Of over 300,000 clones detected, approximately 90% appear once; the ten largest clones hold approximately 9.8%. This sequence joins TRBV29-1 and TRBJ2-1; a weak D match, TRBD1 (6 bases). The source material was PBMCs or T cells enriched from blood (not recorded which). This clonotype was obtained from a woman aged 40 to 50 who had recovered from COVID-19. CDR3 sequence reads: CSVRTADSSSYNEQFF. The DNA for the CDR3 is TGCAGCGTTCGGACCGCGGACAGCTCCTCCTACAATGAGCAGTTCTTC.